One sample yielded the 22 T cell receptor beta chains listed below, sequenced in a study of identical twins. TCRdb reprocessed the 5' RACE reads via MiXCR and lists one record per CDR3 protein. The repertoire holds around 1.7 million distinct CDR3 sequences, with under 35% as singletons. Sequenced sample: cord blood. These receptors came from a newborn girl in good health.

Worth noting for this clonotype: This sequence may be a read error, since a much larger clone differs from it by one base. The chain links TRBV29-1 to TRBJ2-5; 9 bases align to TRBD2. V trimming: 4 bases; J trimming: 3 bases; junction bases outside the gene matches: 15. The CDR3 is 17 residues long. CDR1 and CDR2 (germline): SQVTM, ANQGSEA. CDR3 nucleotide sequence: TGCAGCGTTGGAGCCCTCTATGGGCTAGCGGGAAAAGAGACCCAGTACTTC. Translation: CSVGALYGLAGKETQYF.

The chain employs TRBV6-2 or TRBV6-3 and TRBJ1-1; 8 bases agree with TRBD1. The CDR3 runs 16 residues. V lost 8 bases, J lost 0 bases, and 11 bases stayed unmatched. Germline CDR1 and CDR2: MNHEY and SVGEGT. This CDR3 reads CASSPTGVKLNTEAFF. In nucleotides, the CDR3 is TGTGCCAGCTCCCCGACAGGGGTTAAGCTGAACACTGAAGCTTTCTTT.

This clonotype has only a few counts. V usage is TRBV10-3 and J usage is TRBJ1-1, with D perhaps TRBD1 (6 bases). V was shortened by 6 bases and J by 3 bases, with 11 bases between the two germline ends. This CDR3 has 13 amino acids. Germline CDR1 is ENHRY and CDR2 is SYGVKD. The DNA for the CDR3 is TGTGCCATCAGCCCACAGGGATACACTGAAGCTTTCTTT. Translation: CAISPQGYTEAFF.

The table lists this clonotype with a count of one. This chain links TRBV6-2 or TRBV6-3 with TRBJ2-6; D remains unclear. The germline V gene encodes CDR1 MNHEY and CDR2 SVGEGT. V was shortened by 5 bases and J by 5 bases, with 13 bases between the two germline ends. There are 15 residues in the CDR3. CDR3 coding DNA: TGTGCCAGCAGTCCCCCTCCGCGCAGGGCCAACGTCCTGACTTTC. Translation gives CASSPPPRRANVLTF.

The chain joins TRBV25-1 to TRBJ2-2, with 11 bases fitting TRBD2. This CDR3 contains 17 residues. V lost 1 base, J lost 7 bases, and 8 bases stayed unmatched. Per germline, CDR1 MGHDK and CDR2 SYGVNS. The CDR3 is CASSESWLAGGSGELFF. DNA of the CDR3: TGTGCCAGCAGTGAATCTTGGCTAGCGGGAGGCAGCGGGGAGCTGTTTTTT.

This chain uses TRBV5-1 with TRBJ1-2, with 8 bases fitting TRBD1. J was trimmed by 8 bases and V by 5 bases; bases with no gene match: 8. The CDR3 is 13 amino acids. Germline assignment: CDR1 SGHRS and CDR2 YFSETQ. The CDR3 reads CASSDQGAGGYTF. The CDR3, as DNA: TGCGCCAGCAGTGATCAGGGGGCAGGGGGCTACACCTTC.

This clonotype turned up a few times. Mismatch with germline at one junction end may stem from a read error. The rearrangement uses TRBV7-9 and TRBJ2-5; D ambiguous. The V gene's germline CDR1 is SEHNR and CDR2 FQNEAQ (reference sequence). The CDR3 extends over 18 amino acids. This chain's CDR3 is CASSLDGRESPLQETQYF. DNA of the CDR3: TGTGCTAGCAGCTTAGACGGGCGCGAGTCACCCCTCCAAGAGACCCAGTACTTC.

This clonotype has ten or more counts. The rearrangement links TRBV25-1 to TRBJ2-3; 9 positions match TRBD1. From germline, CDR1 is MGHDK and CDR2 SYGVNS. J was trimmed by 6 bases and V by 5 bases; bases with no gene match: 6. The CDR3 contains 14 residues. In DNA, the CDR3 is TGTGCCAGCAGTCCCAGACAGGGGGGGGATACGCAGTATTTT. This sequence encodes CASSPRQGGDTQYF. The full variable domain, in which reference TRBV25-1 and TRBJ2-3 provide the parts outside the CDR3, is EADIYQTPRYLVIGTGKKITLECSQTMGHDKMYWYQQDPGMELHLIHYSYGVNSTEKGDLSSESTVSRIRTEHFPLTLESARPSHTSQYLCASSPRQGGDTQYFGPGTRLTVL.

The chain recombines TRBV6-1 with TRBJ1-5; 7 positions agree with TRBD1. The CDR3 extends over 14 amino acids. Germline assignment: CDR1 MNHNS and CDR2 SASEGT. The junction had 9 bases not matched to a gene; V was cut back by 6 bases and J by 7 bases. CDR3 residues: CASSKTTGAQPQHF. The CDR3 DNA sequence: TGTGCCAGCAGCAAAACAACAGGGGCACAGCCCCAGCATTTT.

This clonotype came up many times. This chain links TRBV24-1 with TRBJ2-3, with D possibly being TRBD2 (6 bases). V was pared by 3 bases and J by 3 bases, with 12 bases between. The germline V gene has CDR1 KGHDR and CDR2 SFDVKD. This CDR3 is built from 15 residues. The CDR3 loop is CATSDPGDRTDTQYF. The CDR3 DNA is TGTGCCACCAGTGATCCGGGGGATCGAACAGATACGCAGTATTTT.

As for this clonotype: A much larger clone is a single base away; this may be a read error. V is TRBV24-1 and J is TRBJ2-5, with D tentatively TRBD1 (6 bases). The DNA end lines up better with TRBJ2-7; the J call may be wrong. The CDR3 length is 14 residues. CDR1 and CDR2 (germline): KGHDR, SFDVKD. CDR3 sequence reads: CATSDSWTANEQYF. For the CDR3, the DNA is TGTGCCACCAGTGATTCCTGGACAGCTAACGAGCAGTACTTC.

This chain links TRBV20-1 with TRBJ2-4; TRBD2 might be the D (6 bases). The DNA end favors TRBJ2-5, so the J call may be wrong. Germline V CDR1 and CDR2: DFQATT, SNEGSKA (reference sequence). This CDR3 contains 13 residues. Here the CDR3 reads CSCGAEYEETQYF. The CDR3 DNA reads TGCAGTTGCGGGGCTGAATACGAAGAGACCCAGTACTTC.

In its sample, this clonotype was seen a few times. This chain connects TRBV29-1 to TRBJ2-7; D not resolved. Trimming left V 7 bases short and J 4 bases short, with 11 bases between. From germline, CDR1 is SQVTM and CDR2 ANQGSEA. There are 11 residues in the CDR3. In DNA form, the CDR3 reads TGCAGCGCCCAACTACTTTACGAGCAGTACTTC. The encoded protein is CSAQLLYEQYF.

This clonotype occurred many times. One end of the junction varies from germline; a read error may be responsible. V is TRBV5-1 and J is TRBJ2-7; D is uncertain. CDR3 length: 14 amino acids. Germline V gene lookup returns CDR1 SGHRS and CDR2 YFSETQ. CDR3 sequence reads: CASSLVGSSYEQYF. The CDR3 coding sequence is TGTGCCAGCAGCTTAGTTGGCAGCTCCTACGAGCAGTACTTC.

This clonotype was picked up one time. This chain joins TRBV4-2 and TRBJ2-4; 8 positions agree with TRBD2. Near its end, the DNA agrees better with TRBJ2-7, so the J call may be wrong. The CDR3 loop spans 17 amino acids. Germline CDR1 LGHNA, CDR2 YNFKEQ. The CDR3 loop reads CASSQEGTGLVNYEQYF. DNA for the CDR3: TGTGCCAGCAGCCAAGAAGGAACGGGACTAGTAAACTACGAGCAGTACTTC.

The rearrangement uses TRBV4-1 and TRBJ2-2; a possible D gene is TRBD1 (6 bases). With 4 bases removed from V and 2 bases from J, the gap between germline ends came to 14 bases. Germline V gene lookup returns CDR1 MGHRA and CDR2 YSYEKL. The CDR3 contains 16 residues. In DNA, the CDR3 is TGCGCCAGCAGCCTACGACAGGTTTCTAACACCGGGGAGCTGTTTTTT. Its translation: CASSLRQVSNTGELFF.

This chain links TRBV5-1 with TRBJ1-1, with a tentative D call TRBD1 (5 bases). V gave up 4 bases and J gave up 1 base, with 17 bases separating them. Germline CDR1 SGHRS, CDR2 YFSETQ. The CDR3 totals 16 residues. Written as DNA, the CDR3 is TGCGCCAGCAGCCCTACCAGGGCAGGAACGAACACTGAAGCTTTCTTT. Translation gives CASSPTRAGTNTEAFF. Together with reference TRBV5-1 and TRBJ1-1, the CDR3 gives the full variable domain: KAGVTQTPRYLIKTRGQQVTLSCSPISGHRSVSWYQQTPGQGLQFLFEYFSETQRNKGNFPGRFSGRQFSNSRSEMNVSTLELGDSALYLCASSPTRAGTNTEAFFGQGTRLTVV.

The gene calls are TRBV7-9 and TRBJ2-7; no clear D. V gave up 1 base and J gave up 5 bases, with 9 bases separating them. The CDR3 consists of 13 residues. Germline CDR1 SEHNR, CDR2 FQNEAQ (reference sequence). The CDR3 loop reads CASSLGRSHEQYF. For the CDR3, the DNA is TGTGCCAGCAGCTTAGGGAGAAGCCACGAGCAGTACTTC.

The rearrangement uses TRBV20-1 and TRBJ2-2; D not resolved. The V gene's germline CDR1 is DFQATT and CDR2 SNEGSKA (reference sequence). V lost 4 bases to trimming and J lost 3 bases, with 9 bases between them. The CDR3 has 13 amino acids. The CDR3 spells CSAIRVDTGELFF. The CDR3 coding sequence is TGCAGTGCTATAAGGGTGGACACCGGGGAGCTGTTTTTT.

There are a few counts of this clonotype. The rearrangement joins TRBV11-1 to TRBJ2-1; 13 positions match TRBD2. Germline values: CDR1 SGHAT, CDR2 FQDESV (reference sequence). V lost 6 bases and J lost 8; bases outside the gene matches: 4. The CDR3 sequence is 14 residues long. The chain's CDR3 is CASRSTSGGHEQFF. The CDR3 bases are TGTGCCAGCAGATCGACTAGCGGGGGGCATGAGCAGTTCTTC.

This clonotype has a count of ten or more. The genes are TRBV29-1 and TRBJ2-7, with a weak D call TRBD2 (6 bases). CDR1 and CDR2 (germline): SQVTM, ANQGSEA. The CDR3 runs to 12 residues. V lost 0 bases and J 4 bases, leaving 7 bases between the germline ends. The CDR3 spells CSVEDRGYEQYF. CDR3 DNA sequence: TGCAGCGTTGAAGATCGGGGGTACGAGCAGTACTTC.

This clonotype was counted a few times. The chain joins TRBV20-1 to TRBJ1-6; 10 bases align to TRBD1. From germline, CDR1 is DFQATT and CDR2 SNEGSKA (reference sequence). The trim removed 0 bases at V and 7 bases at J, leaving 9 bases unmatched. The CDR3 runs to 17 residues. The CDR3 DNA sequence: TGCAGTGCTAGAGATCTGGGACAGGGGACAAGGAATTCACCCCTCCACTTT. Protein: CSARDLGQGTRNSPLHF.